This entry is about one T cell receptor beta chain. Other DNA sequences in the sample encode the same CDR3. Only in-frame clones appear in the TCRdb table, and some are missing; sequencing was by immunoSEQ multiplex PCR. Of more than 550,000 clones in the sample, 80% to 90% are singletons; the top ten hold 0.0095% to 0.011%. The source of the sample is a study of shared T cell receptors in the human thymus. The germline gives CDR1 MNHEY, CDR2 SVGAGI. CDR3 length equals 13 residues. Trimming stripped 6 bases from V and 11 bases from J, with 14 bases between. These data were likewise used in another study, on human thymus T cells. This second report adds: V and J genes seemed to be used with bias in thymic and blood repertoires.

This receptor was taken from a girl in the first two years of life with a congenital heart defect. Material: thymocytes. The chain employs TRBV6-5 and TRBJ1-6; D unclear. The CDR3, as DNA: TGTGCCAGCAGCCACCGGCGGAACCCACCCCTCCACTTT. Amino acids: CASSHRRNPPLHF.